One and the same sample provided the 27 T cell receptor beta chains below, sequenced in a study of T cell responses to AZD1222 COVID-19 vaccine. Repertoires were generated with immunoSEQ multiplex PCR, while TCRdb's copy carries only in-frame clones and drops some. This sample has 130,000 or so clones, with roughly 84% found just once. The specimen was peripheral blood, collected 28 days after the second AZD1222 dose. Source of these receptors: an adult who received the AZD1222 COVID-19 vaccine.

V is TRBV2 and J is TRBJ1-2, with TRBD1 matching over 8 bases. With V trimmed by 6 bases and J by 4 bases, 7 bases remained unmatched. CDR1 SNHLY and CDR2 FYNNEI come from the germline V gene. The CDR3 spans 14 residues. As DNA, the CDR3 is TGTGCCAGCAGGCAACAGGGGGTTAGCTATGGCTACACCTTC. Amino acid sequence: CASRQQGVSYGYTF.

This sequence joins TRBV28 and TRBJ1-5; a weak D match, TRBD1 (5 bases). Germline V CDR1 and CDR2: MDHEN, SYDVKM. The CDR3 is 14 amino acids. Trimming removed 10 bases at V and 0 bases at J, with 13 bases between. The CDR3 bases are TGTGCCACAAGACAGCCGGGTAGCAATCAGCCCCAGCATTTT. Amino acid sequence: CATRQPGSNQPQHF. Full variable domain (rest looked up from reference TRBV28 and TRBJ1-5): DVKVTQSSRYLVKRTGEKVFLECVQDMDHENMFWYRQDPGLGLRLIYFSYDVKMKEKGDIPEGYSVSREKKERFSLILESASTNQTSMYLCATRQPGSNQPQHFGDGTRLSIL.

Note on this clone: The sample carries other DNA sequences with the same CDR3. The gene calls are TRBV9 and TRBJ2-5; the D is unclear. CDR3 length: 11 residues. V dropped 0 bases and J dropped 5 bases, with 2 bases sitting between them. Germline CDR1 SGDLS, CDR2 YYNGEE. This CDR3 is CASSVEETQYF. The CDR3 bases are TGTGCCAGCAGCGTAGAGGAGACCCAGTACTTC.

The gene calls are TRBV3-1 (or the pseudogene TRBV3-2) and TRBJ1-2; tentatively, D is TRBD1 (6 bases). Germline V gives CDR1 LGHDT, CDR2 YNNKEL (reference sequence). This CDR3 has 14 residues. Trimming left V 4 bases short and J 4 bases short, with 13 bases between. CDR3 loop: CASSPESRGYGYTF. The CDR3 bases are TGTGCCAGCAGCCCTGAGAGCAGGGGCTATGGCTACACCTTC.

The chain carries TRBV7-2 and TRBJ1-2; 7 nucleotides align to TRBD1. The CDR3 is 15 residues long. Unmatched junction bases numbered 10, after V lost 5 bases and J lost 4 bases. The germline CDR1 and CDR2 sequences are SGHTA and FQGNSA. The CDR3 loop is CASSRSRGPTYGYTF. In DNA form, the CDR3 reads TGTGCCAGCAGCAGGTCGAGGGGGCCCACCTATGGCTACACCTTC.

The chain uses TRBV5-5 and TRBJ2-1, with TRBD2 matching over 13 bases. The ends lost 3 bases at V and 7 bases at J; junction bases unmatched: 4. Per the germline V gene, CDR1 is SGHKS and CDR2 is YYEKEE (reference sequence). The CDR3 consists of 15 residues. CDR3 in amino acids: CASSWTSGGWNEQFF. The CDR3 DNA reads TGTGCCAGCAGCTGGACTAGCGGGGGTTGGAATGAGCAGTTCTTC.

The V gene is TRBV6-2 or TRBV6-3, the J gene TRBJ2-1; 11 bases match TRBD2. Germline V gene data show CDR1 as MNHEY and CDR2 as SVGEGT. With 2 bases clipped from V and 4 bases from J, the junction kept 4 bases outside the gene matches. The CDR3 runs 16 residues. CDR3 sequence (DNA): TGTGCCAGCAGTTACCCCGGGACTAGCGGATACAATGAGCAGTTCTTC. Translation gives CASSYPGTSGYNEQFF.

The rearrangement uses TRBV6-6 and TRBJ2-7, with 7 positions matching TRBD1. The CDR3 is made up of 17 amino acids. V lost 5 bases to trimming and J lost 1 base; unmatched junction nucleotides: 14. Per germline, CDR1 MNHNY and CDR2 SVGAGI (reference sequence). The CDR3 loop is CASSRTSHRGDSYEQYF. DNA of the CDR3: TGTGCCAGCAGTCGAACCTCTCACAGGGGTGATTCCTACGAGCAGTACTTC.

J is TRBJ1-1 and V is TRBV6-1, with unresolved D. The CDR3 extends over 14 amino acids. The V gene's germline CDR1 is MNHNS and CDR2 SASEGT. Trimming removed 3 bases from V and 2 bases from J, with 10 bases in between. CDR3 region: CASSDNLGNTEAFF. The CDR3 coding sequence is TGTGCCAGCAGTGACAACTTGGGAAACACTGAAGCTTTCTTT.

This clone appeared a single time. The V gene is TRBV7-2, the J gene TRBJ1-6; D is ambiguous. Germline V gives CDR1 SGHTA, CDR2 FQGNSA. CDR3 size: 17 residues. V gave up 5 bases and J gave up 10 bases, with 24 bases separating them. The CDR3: CASSVTPATVSGSPLHF. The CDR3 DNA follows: TGTGCCAGCAGCGTCACCCCGGCCACAGTCTCTGGCTCACCCCTCCACTTT.

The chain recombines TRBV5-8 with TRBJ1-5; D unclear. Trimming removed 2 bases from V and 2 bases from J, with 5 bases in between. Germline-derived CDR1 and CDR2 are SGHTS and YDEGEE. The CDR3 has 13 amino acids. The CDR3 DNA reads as TGTGCCAGCAGCTTCCGACGCAATCAGCCCCAGCATTTT. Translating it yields CASSFRRNQPQHF.

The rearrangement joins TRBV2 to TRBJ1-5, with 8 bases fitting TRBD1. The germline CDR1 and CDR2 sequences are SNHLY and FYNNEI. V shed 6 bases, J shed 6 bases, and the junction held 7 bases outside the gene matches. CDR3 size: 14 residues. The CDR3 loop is CASRRTGRGQPQHF. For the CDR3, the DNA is TGTGCCAGCAGGAGGACAGGGAGGGGTCAGCCCCAGCATTTT.

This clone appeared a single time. The CDR3 DNA sequence: TGTGCCAGCAAAACCAACAGGGACAACCAAGAGACCCAGTACTTC. Its protein product is CASKTNRDNQETQYF. The chain is built from TRBV6-6 and TRBJ2-5; perhaps TRBD1 as D (6 bases). Germline V gives CDR1 MNHNY, CDR2 SVGAGI (reference sequence). V was shortened by 7 bases and J by 0 bases, with 15 bases between the two germline ends. The CDR3 sequence is 15 residues long.

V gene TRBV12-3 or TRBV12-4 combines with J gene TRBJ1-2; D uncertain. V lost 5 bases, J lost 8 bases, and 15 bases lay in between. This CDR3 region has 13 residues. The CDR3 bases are TGTGCCAGCAGTCCGGGAGTCCTTGGAGGCTACACCTTC. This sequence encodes CASSPGVLGGYTF.

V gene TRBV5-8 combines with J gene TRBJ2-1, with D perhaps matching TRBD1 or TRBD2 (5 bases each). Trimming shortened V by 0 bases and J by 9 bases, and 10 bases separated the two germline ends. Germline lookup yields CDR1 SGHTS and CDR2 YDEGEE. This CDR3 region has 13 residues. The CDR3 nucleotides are TGTGCCAGCAGCTTGGGGGGACCGTCTGAGCAGTTCTTC. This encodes CASSLGGPSEQFF.

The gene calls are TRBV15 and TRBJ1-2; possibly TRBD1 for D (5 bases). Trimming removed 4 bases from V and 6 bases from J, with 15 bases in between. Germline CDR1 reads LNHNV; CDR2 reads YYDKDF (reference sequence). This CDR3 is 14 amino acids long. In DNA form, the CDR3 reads TGTGCCACCAGCACAGAGGGACTGACAGATGGCTACACCTTC. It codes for CATSTEGLTDGYTF.

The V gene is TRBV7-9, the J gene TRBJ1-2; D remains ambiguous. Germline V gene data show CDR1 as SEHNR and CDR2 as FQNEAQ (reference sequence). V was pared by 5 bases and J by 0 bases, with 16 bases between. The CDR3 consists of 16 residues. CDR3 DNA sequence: TGTGCCAGCAGCCCTGGAGGGCAGGAAGCTAACTATGGCTACACCTTC. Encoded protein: CASSPGGQEANYGYTF.

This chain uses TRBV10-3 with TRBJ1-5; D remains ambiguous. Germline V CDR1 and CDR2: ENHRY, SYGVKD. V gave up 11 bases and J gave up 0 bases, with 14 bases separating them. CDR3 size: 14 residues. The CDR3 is CAVKIGDSNQPQHF. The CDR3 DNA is TGTGCCGTAAAAATCGGGGATAGCAATCAGCCCCAGCATTTT.

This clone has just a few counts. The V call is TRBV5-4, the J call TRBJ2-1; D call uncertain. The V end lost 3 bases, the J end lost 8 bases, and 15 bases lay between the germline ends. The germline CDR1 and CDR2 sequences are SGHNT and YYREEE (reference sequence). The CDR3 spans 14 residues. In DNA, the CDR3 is TGTGCCAGCAGCTCTTCGGGTGCGGTCCATGAGCAGTTCTTC. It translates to CASSSSGAVHEQFF.

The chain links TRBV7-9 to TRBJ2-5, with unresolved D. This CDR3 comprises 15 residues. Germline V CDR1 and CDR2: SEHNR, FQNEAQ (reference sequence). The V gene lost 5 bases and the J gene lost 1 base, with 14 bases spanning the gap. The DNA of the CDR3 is TGTGCCAGCAGCCACTCCCTTGAAGTCCAAGAGACCCAGTACTTC. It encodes CASSHSLEVQETQYF.

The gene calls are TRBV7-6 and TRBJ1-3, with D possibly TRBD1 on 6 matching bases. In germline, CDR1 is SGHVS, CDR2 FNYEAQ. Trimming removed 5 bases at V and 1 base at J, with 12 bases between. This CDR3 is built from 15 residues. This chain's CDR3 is CASSHPGTSGNTIYF. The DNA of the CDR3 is TGTGCCAGCAGCCATCCCGGGACATCTGGAAACACCATATATTTT. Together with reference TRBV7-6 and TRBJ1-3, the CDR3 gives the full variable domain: GAGVSQSPRYKVTKRGQDVALRCDPISGHVSLYWYRQALGQGPEFLTYFNYEAQQDKSGLPNDRFSAERPEGSISTLTIQRTEQRDSAMYRCASSHPGTSGNTIYFGEGSWLTVV.

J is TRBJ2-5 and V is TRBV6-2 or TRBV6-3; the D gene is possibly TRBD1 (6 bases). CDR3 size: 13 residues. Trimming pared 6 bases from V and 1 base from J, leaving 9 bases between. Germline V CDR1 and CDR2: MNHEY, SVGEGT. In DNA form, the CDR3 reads TGTGCCAGCAGCACGGACAGCCAAGAGACCCAGTACTTC. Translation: CASSTDSQETQYF.

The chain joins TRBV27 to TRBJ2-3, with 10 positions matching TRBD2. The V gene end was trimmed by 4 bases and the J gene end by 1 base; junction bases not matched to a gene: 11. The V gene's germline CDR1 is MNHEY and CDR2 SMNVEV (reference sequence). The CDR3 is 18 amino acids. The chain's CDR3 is CASSWLAGVAAGTDTQYF. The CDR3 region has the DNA TGTGCCAGCAGTTGGCTAGCGGGGGTTGCTGCGGGCACAGATACGCAGTATTTT.

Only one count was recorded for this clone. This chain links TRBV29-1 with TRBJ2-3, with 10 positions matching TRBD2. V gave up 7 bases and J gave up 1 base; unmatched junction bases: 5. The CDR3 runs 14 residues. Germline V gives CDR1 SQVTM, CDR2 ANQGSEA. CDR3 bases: TGCAGCGACAACAGCGGGGGGGGCACAGATACGCAGTATTTT. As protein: CSDNSGGGTDTQYF.

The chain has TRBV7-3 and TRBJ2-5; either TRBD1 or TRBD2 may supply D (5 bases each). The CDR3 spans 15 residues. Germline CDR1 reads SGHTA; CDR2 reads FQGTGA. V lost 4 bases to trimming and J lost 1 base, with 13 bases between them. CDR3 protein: CASSSGRGRQETQYF. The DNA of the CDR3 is TGTGCCAGCAGCTCTGGACGGGGCCGCCAAGAGACCCAGTACTTC.

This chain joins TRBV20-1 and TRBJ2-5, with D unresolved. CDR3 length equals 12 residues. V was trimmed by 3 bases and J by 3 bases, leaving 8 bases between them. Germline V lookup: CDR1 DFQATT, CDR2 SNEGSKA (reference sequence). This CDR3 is CSASFREETQYF. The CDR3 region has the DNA TGCAGTGCTAGTTTCCGAGAAGAGACCCAGTACTTC.

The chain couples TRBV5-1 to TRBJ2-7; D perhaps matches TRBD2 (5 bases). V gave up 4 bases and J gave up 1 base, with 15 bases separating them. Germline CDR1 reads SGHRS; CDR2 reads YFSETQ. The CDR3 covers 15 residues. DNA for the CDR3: TGCGCCAGCAGCCCAGGTTACGGCGGGTCCTACGAGCAGTACTTC. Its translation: CASSPGYGGSYEQYF.